This T cell receptor (beta chain) is drawn from a study of T cell responses to AZD1222 COVID-19 vaccine. Study in general: Researchers grouped second doses given at about 4 or about 12 weeks into one pool. Study results and caveats: It was only after the peak T cell response that any repertoires were sampled. Baseline testing showed seropositivity in only six AZD1222 recipients. Donors were largely white British and mainly female; clonal diversity was possibly underestimated.

Clones were read by immunoSEQ multiplex PCR, and TCRdb kept only the in-frame ones, dropping some. The sample shows 120,000 or so clones, roughly nine tenths of them seen only once. With regard to this clone: Antigen specificity is unknown.

The TCR sequence derives from an adult in good health. This specimen was peripheral blood, taken on day 0 of AZD1222 vaccination.

CDR3 loop: CASSDGPGMNYGYTF. CDR3 coding DNA: TGTGCCAGCAGCGATGGCCCAGGGATGAACTATGGCTACACCTTC. This sequence joins TRBV5-6 and TRBJ1-2, with D perhaps TRBD1 (5 bases). The CDR3 consists of 15 residues. The V and J ends lost 4 bases and 2 bases respectively, with 15 bases between them. In germline, CDR1 is SGHDT, CDR2 YYEEEE.